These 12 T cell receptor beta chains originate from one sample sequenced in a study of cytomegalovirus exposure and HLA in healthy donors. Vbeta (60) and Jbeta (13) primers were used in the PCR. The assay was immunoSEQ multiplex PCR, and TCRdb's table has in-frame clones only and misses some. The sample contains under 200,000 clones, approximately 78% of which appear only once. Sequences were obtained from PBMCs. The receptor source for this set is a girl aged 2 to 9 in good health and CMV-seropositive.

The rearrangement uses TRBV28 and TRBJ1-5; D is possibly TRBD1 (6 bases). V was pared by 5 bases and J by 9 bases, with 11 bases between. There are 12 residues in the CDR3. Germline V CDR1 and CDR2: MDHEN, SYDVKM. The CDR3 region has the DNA TGTGCCAGCAGTCCGACAGGTACGCCCCAGCATTTT. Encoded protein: CASSPTGTPQHF.

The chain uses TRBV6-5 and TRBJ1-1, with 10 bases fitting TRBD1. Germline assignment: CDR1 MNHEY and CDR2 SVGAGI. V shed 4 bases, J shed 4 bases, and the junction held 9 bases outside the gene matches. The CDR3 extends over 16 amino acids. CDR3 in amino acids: CASSSGTGVSGTEAFF. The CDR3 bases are TGTGCCAGCAGTTCCGGGACAGGGGTGTCGGGCACTGAAGCTTTCTTT.

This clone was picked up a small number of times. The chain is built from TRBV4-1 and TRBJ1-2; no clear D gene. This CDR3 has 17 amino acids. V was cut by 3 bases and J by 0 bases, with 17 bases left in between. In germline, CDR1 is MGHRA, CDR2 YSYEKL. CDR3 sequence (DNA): TGCGCCAGCAGCCATGCCCGGAGAAAGGAACCTAACTATGGCTACACCTTC. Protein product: CASSHARRKEPNYGYTF.

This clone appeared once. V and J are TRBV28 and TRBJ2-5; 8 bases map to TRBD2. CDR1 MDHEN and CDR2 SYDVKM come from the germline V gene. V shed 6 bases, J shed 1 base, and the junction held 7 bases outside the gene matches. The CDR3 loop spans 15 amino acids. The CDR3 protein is CASRAPSGPQETQYF. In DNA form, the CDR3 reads TGTGCCAGCAGGGCTCCTAGCGGGCCCCAAGAGACCCAGTACTTC.

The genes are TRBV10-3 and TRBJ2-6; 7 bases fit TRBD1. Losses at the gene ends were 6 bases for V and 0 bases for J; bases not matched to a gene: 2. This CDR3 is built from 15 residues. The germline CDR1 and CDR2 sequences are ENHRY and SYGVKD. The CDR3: CAIRQGLSGANVLTF. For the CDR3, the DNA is TGTGCCATCAGACAGGGGCTCTCTGGGGCCAACGTCCTGACTTTC.

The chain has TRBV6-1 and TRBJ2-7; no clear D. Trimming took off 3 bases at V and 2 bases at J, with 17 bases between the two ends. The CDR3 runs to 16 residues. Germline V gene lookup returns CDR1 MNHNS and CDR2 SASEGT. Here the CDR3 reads CASSDAGGIRTYEQYF. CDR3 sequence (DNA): TGTGCCAGCAGTGACGCCGGCGGTATCCGTACCTACGAGCAGTACTTC.

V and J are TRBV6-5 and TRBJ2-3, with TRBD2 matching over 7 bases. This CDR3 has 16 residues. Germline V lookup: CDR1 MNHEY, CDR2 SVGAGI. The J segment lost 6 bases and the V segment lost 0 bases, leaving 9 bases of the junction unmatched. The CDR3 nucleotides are TGTGCCAGCAGTTACTCGATCAACTTAGCGGGCGATACGCAGTATTTT. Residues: CASSYSINLAGDTQYF.

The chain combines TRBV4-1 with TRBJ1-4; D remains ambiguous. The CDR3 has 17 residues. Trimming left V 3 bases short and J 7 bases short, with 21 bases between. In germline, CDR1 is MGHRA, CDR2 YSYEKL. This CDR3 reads CASSHPPRENVFEKLFF. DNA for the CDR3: TGCGCCAGCAGCCACCCCCCCCGCGAGAACGTGTTTGAAAAACTGTTTTTT.

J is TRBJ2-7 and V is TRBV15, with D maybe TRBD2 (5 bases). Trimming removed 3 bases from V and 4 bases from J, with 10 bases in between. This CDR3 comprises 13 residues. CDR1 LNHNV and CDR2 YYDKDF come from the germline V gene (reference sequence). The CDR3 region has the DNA TGTGCCACCAGCAGCAGGCCGGGGTACGAGCAGTACTTC. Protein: CATSSRPGYEQYF.

CDR3 coding DNA: TGTGCCAGCAGCTTGGGTGTGGGCGGGCCAGTTAGCACAGATACGCAGTATTTT. It codes for CASSLGVGGPVSTDTQYF. V and J are TRBV5-6 and TRBJ2-3; perhaps TRBD2 as D (5 bases). V was pared by 0 bases and J by 0 bases, with 17 bases between. The CDR3 runs 18 residues. Germline CDR1 reads SGHDT; CDR2 reads YYEEEE. Full variable domain (outside the CDR3, taken from reference TRBV5-6 and TRBJ2-3): DAGVTQSPTHLIKTRGQQVTLRCSPKSGHDTVSWYQQALGQGPQFIFQYYEEEERQRGNFPDRFSGHQFPNYSSELNVNALLLGDSALYLCASSLGVGGPVSTDTQYFGPGTRLTVL.

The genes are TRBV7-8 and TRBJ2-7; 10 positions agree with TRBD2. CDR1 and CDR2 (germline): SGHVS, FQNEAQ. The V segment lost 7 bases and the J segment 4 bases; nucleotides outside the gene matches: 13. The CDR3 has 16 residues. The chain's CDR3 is CASTSSRLAGPYEQYF. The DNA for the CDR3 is TGTGCCAGCACCTCCTCGCGACTAGCGGGCCCTTACGAGCAGTACTTC. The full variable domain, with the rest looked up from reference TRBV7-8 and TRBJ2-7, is GAGVSQSPRYKVAKRGQDVALRCDPISGHVSLFWYQQALGQGPEFLTYFQNEAQLDKSGLPSDRFFAERPEGSVSTLKIQRTQQEDSAVYLCASTSSRLAGPYEQYFGPGTRLTVT.

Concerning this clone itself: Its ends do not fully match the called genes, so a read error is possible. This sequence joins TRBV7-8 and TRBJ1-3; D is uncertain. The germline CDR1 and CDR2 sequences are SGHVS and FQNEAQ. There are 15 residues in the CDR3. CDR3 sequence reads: CASSLVRGSGNIIYF. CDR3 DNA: TGTGCCAGCAGCTTAGTTCGGGGATCAGGAAACATCATATATTTT. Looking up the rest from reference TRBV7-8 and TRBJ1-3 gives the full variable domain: GAGVSQSPRYKVAKRGQDVALRCDPISGHVSLFWYQQALGQGPEFLTYFQNEAQLDKSGLPSDRFFAERPEGSVSTLKIQRTQQEDSAVYLCASSLVRGSGNIIYFGEGSWLTVV.